This TCR beta chain emerged from a study of blood T cell repertoires in COVID-19. The assay was immunoSEQ multiplex PCR, and TCRdb's table has in-frame clones only and misses some. The sample has 300,000 or so clones; 70% to 90% are singletons. CDR3 length: 15 amino acids. Ages ranged from about 18 to 89 years, with residence in about 23 US areas. This chain joins TRBV12-2 and TRBJ1-1; the table's D call, TRBD1, has no DNA check behind it. TRBV12-2 represents a pseudogene. Input material: PBMCs or T cells enriched from blood (not recorded which). The clonotype was recovered from a woman between 18 and 29 years old who had recovered from COVID-19. CDR3 nucleotides: TGTGCAAGTCGCTTAACGGGGACACTGAACACTGAAGCTTTCTTT. Translation gives CASRLTGTLNTEAFF.